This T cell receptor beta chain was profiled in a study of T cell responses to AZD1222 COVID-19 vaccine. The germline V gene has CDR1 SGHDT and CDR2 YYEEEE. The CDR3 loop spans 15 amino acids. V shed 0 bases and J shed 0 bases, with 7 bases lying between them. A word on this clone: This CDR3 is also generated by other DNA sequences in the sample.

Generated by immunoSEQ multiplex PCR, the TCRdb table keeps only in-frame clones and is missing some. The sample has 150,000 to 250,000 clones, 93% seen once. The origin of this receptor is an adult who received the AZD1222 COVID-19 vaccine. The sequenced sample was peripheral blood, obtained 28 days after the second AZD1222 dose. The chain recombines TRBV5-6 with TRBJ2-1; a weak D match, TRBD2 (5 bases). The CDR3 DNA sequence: TGTGCCAGCAGCTTGGGTGGAGGCTCCTACAATGAGCAGTTCTTC. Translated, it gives CASSLGGGSYNEQFF.